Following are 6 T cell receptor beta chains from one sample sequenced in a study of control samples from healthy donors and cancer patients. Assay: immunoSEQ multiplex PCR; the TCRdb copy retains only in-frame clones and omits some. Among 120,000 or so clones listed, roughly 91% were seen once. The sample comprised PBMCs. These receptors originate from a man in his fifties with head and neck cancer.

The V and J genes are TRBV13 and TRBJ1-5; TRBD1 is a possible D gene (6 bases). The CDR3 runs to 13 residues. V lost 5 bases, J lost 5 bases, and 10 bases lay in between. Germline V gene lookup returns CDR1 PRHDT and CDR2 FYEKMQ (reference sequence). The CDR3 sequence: CASSTGPHQPQHF. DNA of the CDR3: TGTGCCAGCAGCACAGGGCCCCATCAGCCCCAGCATTTT.

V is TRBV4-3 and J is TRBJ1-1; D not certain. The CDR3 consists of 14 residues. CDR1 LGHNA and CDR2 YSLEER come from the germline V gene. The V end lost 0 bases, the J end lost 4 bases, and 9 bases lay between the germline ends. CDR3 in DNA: TGCGCCAGCAGCCAAGATGCGCAGCTCACTGAAGCTTTCTTT. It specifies CASSQDAQLTEAFF.

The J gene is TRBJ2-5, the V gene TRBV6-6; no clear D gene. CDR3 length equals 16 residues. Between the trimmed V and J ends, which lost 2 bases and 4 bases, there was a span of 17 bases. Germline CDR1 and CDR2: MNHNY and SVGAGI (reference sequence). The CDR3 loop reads CASSYGLMGWGETQYF. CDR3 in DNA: TGTGCCAGCAGTTACGGGTTGATGGGGTGGGGAGAGACCCAGTACTTC.

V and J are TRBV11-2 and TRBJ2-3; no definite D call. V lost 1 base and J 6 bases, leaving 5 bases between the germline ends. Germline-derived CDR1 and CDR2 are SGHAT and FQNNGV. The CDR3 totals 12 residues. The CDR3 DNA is TGTGCCAGCAGCTTAGTGAGGGATACGCAGTATTTT. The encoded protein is CASSLVRDTQYF.

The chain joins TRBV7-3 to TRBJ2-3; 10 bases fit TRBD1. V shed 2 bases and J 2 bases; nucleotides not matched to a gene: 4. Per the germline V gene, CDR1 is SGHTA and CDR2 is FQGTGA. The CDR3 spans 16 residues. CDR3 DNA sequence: TGTGCCAGCAGCTTACGCGGGACAGGGGACACAGATACGCAGTATTTT. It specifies CASSLRGTGDTDTQYF.

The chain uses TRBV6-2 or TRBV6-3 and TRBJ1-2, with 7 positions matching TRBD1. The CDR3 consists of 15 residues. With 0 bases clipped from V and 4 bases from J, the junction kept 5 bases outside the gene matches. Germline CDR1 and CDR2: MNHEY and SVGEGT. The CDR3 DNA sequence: TGTGCCAGCAGTTACTCGCGGACAGGCCCCTATGGCTACACCTTC. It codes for CASSYSRTGPYGYTF.